The present T cell receptor (beta chain) was sequenced within a study of identical twins. Study results and caveats: Out-of-frame beta chain sequences displayed weaker excess sharing between twins.

With 3 bases removed from V and 1 base from J, the gap between germline ends came to 12 bases. The CDR3 consists of 15 residues. From germline, CDR1 is SGHTA and CDR2 FQGNSA. The sample holds a few counts of this clonotype. The antigen remains undetermined. TCRdb re-called the 5' RACE reads with MiXCR, one entry per CDR3 protein. Found here are under 900,000 distinct CDR3 sequences, 9% to 15% of them singletons; the top ten hold under 2%. These data were also reused for a study on yellow fever vaccine responses in identical twins.

The sequenced sample consisted of PBMCs. The chain links TRBV7-2 to TRBJ2-5; the D is unclear. This TCR was recovered from a woman in her late teens or twenties in good health. The CDR3 DNA reads TGTGCCAGCAGCTTTCTCCCCTGGGGCCAAGAGACCCAGTACTTC. The encoded protein is CASSFLPWGQETQYF.